These T cell receptor beta chains were read from a single sample in a study of shared clonotypes between healthy human individuals. Using immunoSEQ multiplex PCR, the repertoire was profiled, and TCRdb retains in-frame clones only, with some absent. Of some 470,000 clones in the sample, about 79% were seen once. Source material: PBMCs. The receptor source for this set is a woman aged 40 to 50 in good health. Some clones in this sample may be carry-over from other donors' samples. The CDR3 runs from the conserved cysteine through the conserved F or W. D genes are given only for firm matches. A clone size is listed for some rows: how often the clone was seen (once, few, many), or a class if it is expanded.

size	V	D	J	CDR3	DNA
.	TRBV7-2	TRBD1	TRBJ1-2	CASSLGQGRGYTF	TGTGCCAGCAGCCTGGGACAGGGTCGGGGCTACACCTTC
.	TRBV7-7	TRBD2	TRBJ2-5	CASSLGGLLAGETQYF	TGTGCTAGCAGCTTAGGGGGGCTACTAGCGGGGGAGACCCAGTACTTC
few	TRBV7-2	.	TRBJ2-7	CASSQRGGSYEQYF	TGTGCCAGCAGCCAACGTGGCGGATCCTACGAGCAGTACTTC
few	TRBV28	.	TRBJ1-1	CASSLTSGSVAFF	TGTGCCAGCAGTTTAACCTCAGGATCTGTTGCTTTCTTT
many	TRBV7-3	TRBD2	TRBJ2-1	CASSLTPTSAYNEQFF	TGTGCCAGCAGCTTAACGCCGACTAGCGCCTACAATGAGCAGTTCTTC
.	TRBV19	.	TRBJ1-3	CASSISVGSGNTIYF	TGTGCCAGTAGTATCTCAGTAGGATCTGGAAACACCATATATTTT
.	TRBV6-1	.	TRBJ2-1	CASSGLAMPDEQFF	TGTGCCAGCAGTGGCCTAGCCATGCCCGATGAGCAGTTCTTC
.	TRBV2	TRBD2	TRBJ2-3	CASTSSGGSTDTQYF	TGTGCCAGCACCTCTAGCGGCGGAAGCACAGATACGCAGTATTTT
.	TRBV27	TRBD2	TRBJ2-7	CASSSGLPPYEQYF	TGTGCCAGCAGTTCGGGACTACCCCCCTACGAGCAGTACTTC
few	TRBV5-1	TRBD1	TRBJ2-3	CASIPNRGDADTQYF	TGCGCCAGCATCCCTAACAGGGGGGACGCAGATACGCAGTATTTT
.	TRBV25-1	.	TRBJ2-2	CASTFGGSVTGELFF	TGTGCCAGTACCTTTGGGGGGTCGGTCACCGGGGAGCTGTTTTTT
.	TRBV30	.	TRBJ2-7	CAWGRGRGYEQYF	TGTGCCTGGGGCAGAGGGCGGGGTTACGAGCAGTACTTC
.	TRBV7-2	.	TRBJ2-7	CASSLANTPSTYEQYF	TGTGCCAGCAGCTTAGCTAACACTCCGTCTACCTACGAGCAGTACTTC
.	TRBV7-3	TRBD1	TRBJ2-6	CASSLGQGQGVSGANVLTF	TGTGCCAGCAGCTTAGGCCAGGGACAGGGAGTCTCTGGGGCCAACGTCCTGACTTTC
.	TRBV9	.	TRBJ2-1	CASSVEGVGSSYNEQFF	TGTGCCAGCAGCGTAGAGGGCGTGGGGAGCTCCTACAATGAGCAGTTCTTC
.	TRBV7-3	TRBD2	TRBJ2-1	CASSPLAGGPRENNEQFF	TGTGCCAGCAGCCCCCTAGCGGGAGGCCCGAGGGAGAACAATGAGCAGTTCTTC
.	TRBV28	TRBD1	TRBJ1-5	CASSQNRGMNQPQHF	TGTGCCAGCAGCCAAAACAGGGGAATGAATCAGCCCCAGCATTTT
.	TRBV4-2	TRBD2	TRBJ2-1	CASSQEVREERWFF	TGTGCCAGCAGCCAAGAAGTACGGGAGGAGCGGTGGTTCTTC
.	TRBV5-1	.	TRBJ1-3	CASSLAPLQDPTYF	TGCGCCAGCAGCTTGGCCCCCTTGCAGGATCCTACCTATTTT
.	TRBV11-3	.	TRBJ2-5	CASSGPEGETQYF	TGTGCCAGCAGCGGGCCAGAAGGGGAGACCCAGTACTTC
.	TRBV5-1	TRBD2	TRBJ2-5	CASTSGSGRETQYF	TGCGCCAGCACCAGCGGGAGTGGTAGGGAGACCCAGTACTTC
.	TRBV2	.	TRBJ2-2	CASSVSQGNTGELFF	TGTGCCAGCAGTGTATCCCAAGGGAACACCGGGGAGCTGTTTTTT
.	TRBV6-4	.	TRBJ2-2	CASSQGQNTGELFF	TGTGCCAGCAGCCAGGGACAGAACACCGGGGAGCTGTTTTTT
.	TRBV6-6	.	TRBJ1-2	CASSPFLGYTF	TGTGCCAGCAGCCCCTTCCTTGGCTACACCTTC
.	TRBV11-1	.	TRBJ1-1	CASSSPDRTVNTEAFF	TGTGCCAGCAGCTCTCCAGACCGGACCGTGAACACTGAAGCTTTCTTT
.	TRBV29-1	TRBD2	TRBJ2-3	CSVEGGQREGLVTDTQYF	TGCAGCGTTGAAGGGGGCCAGCGGGAGGGCCTGGTCACAGATACGCAGTATTTT
.	TRBV6-1	.	TRBJ1-2	CASSRERIYGYTF	TGTGCCAGCAGTAGGGAACGGATCTATGGCTACACCTTC
once	TRBV5-6	.	TRBJ1-2	CASSEGDYGYTF	TGTGCCAGCAGTGAGGGAGACTATGGCTACACCTTC
.	TRBV6-1	TRBD1	TRBJ1-1	CASSVPRQGPNTEAFF	TGTGCCAGCAGTGTACCAAGACAGGGCCCGAACACTGAAGCTTTCTTT
.	TRBV5-8	.	TRBJ2-1	CASTQINEQFF	TGTGCCAGCACCCAGATCAATGAGCAGTTCTTC
once	TRBV21-1	.	TRBJ2-7	CASNLGTSVKSYEQYF	TGTGCCAGCAATCTGGGGACTAGCGTGAAAAGCTACGAGCAGTACTTC
.	TRBV28	TRBD2	TRBJ2-7	CASRGGSRYEQYF	TGTGCCAGCCGGGGGGGCAGTCGGTACGAGCAGTACTTC
.	TRBV11-2	.	TRBJ2-3	CASSLGRARTDTQYF	TGTGCCAGCAGCTTAGGTCGTGCGAGGACAGATACGCAGTATTTT
.	TRBV28	.	TRBJ1-1	CASSRQVFSEAFF	TGTGCCAGCAGCCGACAGGTTTTTTCTGAAGCTTTCTTT
.	TRBV7-2	.	TRBJ1-2	CASSSSNYGYTF	TGTGCCAGCAGCTCTTCTAACTATGGCTACACCTTC
.	TRBV5-4	TRBD2	TRBJ2-3	CASGGGRLTDTQYF	TGTGCCAGCGGCGGGGGGAGACTCACAGATACGCAGTATTTT
.	TRBV5-4	.	TRBJ1-2	CASSFPGGEDYGYTF	TGTGCCAGCAGTTTTCCGGGGGGCGAGGACTATGGCTACACCTTC
.	TRBV7-3	.	TRBJ2-3	CASSFGLSADTQYF	TGTGCCAGCAGCTTCGGACTCTCGGCAGATACGCAGTATTTT
few	TRBV30	.	TRBJ1-1	CACAGQPNTEAFF	TGTGCCTGCGCGGGACAACCGAACACTGAAGCTTTCTTT
.	TRBV7-9	.	TRBJ2-6	CASSQDAGVGANVLTF	TGCGCCAGCAGCCAAGATGCAGGGGTCGGGGCCAACGTCCTGACTTTC
.	TRBV27	.	TRBJ2-5	CASSLSPAYQETQYF	TGTGCCAGCAGTTTATCGCCAGCTTATCAAGAGACCCAGTACTTC
.	TRBV19	TRBD2	TRBJ2-2	CASSIDRPAGDTGELFF	TGTGCCAGTAGTATAGATCGTCCAGCGGGAGACACCGGGGAGCTGTTTTTT
once	TRBV9	.	TRBJ1-2	CASSTHRGSYGYTF	TGTGCCAGCAGCACCCACCGAGGCAGCTATGGCTACACCTTC
once	TRBV6-1	.	TRBJ1-1	CASSEVWRGHEAFF	TGTGCCAGCAGTGAAGTATGGCGGGGGCATGAAGCTTTCTTT
.	TRBV25-1	TRBD2	TRBJ2-1	CASRKRASGSYNEQFF	TGTGCCAGCCGAAAGAGGGCTAGCGGGAGTTACAATGAGCAGTTCTTC
.	TRBV28	.	TRBJ1-2	CASSSPADGYTF	TGTGCCAGCAGTTCCCCTGCTGACGGCTACACCTTC
.	TRBV19	.	TRBJ2-1	CASGRGYNEQFF	TGTGCCAGTGGGAGAGGCTACAATGAGCAGTTCTTC
.	TRBV2	.	TRBJ2-3	CASSDRLQGTDTQYF	TGTGCCAGCAGTGATAGGCTGCAGGGCACAGATACGCAGTATTTT
.	TRBV28	.	TRBJ2-3	CASLRVSTDTQYF	TGTGCCAGCTTGAGGGTCAGCACAGATACGCAGTATTTT
once	TRBV5-1	.	TRBJ2-4	CASSLSAVADIQYF	TGCGCCAGCAGCTTGTCTGCGGTAGCCGACATTCAGTACTTC
.	TRBV5-1	.	TRBJ2-1	CASSLVQARPDEQFF	TGCGCCAGCAGCTTGGTACAGGCCCGGCCAGATGAGCAGTTCTTC
.	TRBV19	TRBD1	TRBJ2-2	CASSPTGQGNTGELFF	TGTGCCAGTAGTCCGACGGGACAGGGAAACACCGGGGAGCTGTTTTTT
.	TRBV18	.	TRBJ2-2	CASSPPGRSGELFF	TGTGCCAGCTCACCACCAGGGAGGTCCGGGGAGCTGTTTTTT